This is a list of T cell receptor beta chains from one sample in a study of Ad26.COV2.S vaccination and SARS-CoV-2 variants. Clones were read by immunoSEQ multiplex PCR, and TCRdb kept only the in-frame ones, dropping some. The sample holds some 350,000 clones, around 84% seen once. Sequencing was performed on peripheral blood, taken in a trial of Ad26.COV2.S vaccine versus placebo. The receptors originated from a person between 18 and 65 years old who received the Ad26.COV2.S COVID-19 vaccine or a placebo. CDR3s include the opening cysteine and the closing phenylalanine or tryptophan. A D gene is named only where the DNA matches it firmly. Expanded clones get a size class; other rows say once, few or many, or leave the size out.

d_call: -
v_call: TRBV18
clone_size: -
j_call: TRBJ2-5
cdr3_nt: TGTGCCAGCTCAGCGGGACTTCAAGAGACCCAGTACTTC
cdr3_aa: CASSAGLQETQYF

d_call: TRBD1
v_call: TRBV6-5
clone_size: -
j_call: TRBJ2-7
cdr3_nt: TGTGCCAGCAGCCCGACCCGGGACAGGGACTACGAGCAGTACTTC
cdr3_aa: CASSPTRDRDYEQYF

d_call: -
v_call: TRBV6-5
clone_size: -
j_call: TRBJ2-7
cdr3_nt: TGTGCCAGCAGACCCTTCGACAGACCCTACGAGCAGTACTTC
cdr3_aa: CASRPFDRPYEQYF

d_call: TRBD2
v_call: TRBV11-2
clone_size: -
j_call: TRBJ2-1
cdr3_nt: TGTGCCAGCAGCTCTTACGGGGGGGTCTACAATGAGCAGTTCTTC
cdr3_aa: CASSSYGGVYNEQFF

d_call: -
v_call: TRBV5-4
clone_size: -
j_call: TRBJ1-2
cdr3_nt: TGTGCCAGCAGCTTAGAGACAGTCGGCTATGGCTACACCTTC
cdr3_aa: CASSLETVGYGYTF

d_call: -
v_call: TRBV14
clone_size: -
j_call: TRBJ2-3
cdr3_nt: TGTGCCAGCAGCCAAGCCGGAGTTAGCACAGATACGCAGTATTTT
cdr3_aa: CASSQAGVSTDTQYF

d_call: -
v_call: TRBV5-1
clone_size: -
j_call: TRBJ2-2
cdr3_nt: TGCGCCAGCAGCTTAAGCCTTGGTGGCAGATCGAACACCGGGGAGCTGTTTTTT
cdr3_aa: CASSLSLGGRSNTGELFF

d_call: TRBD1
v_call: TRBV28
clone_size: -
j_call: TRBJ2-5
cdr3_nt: TGTGCCAGCAGCCTCGGACAGGGGAAGGGTCAAGAGACCCAGTACTTC
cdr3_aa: CASSLGQGKGQETQYF

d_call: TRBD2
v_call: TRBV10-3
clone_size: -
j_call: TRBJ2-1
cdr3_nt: TGTGCCATCAGTCCGTCCGGGACTAGCGGATACAATGAGCAGTTCTTC
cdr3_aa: CAISPSGTSGYNEQFF

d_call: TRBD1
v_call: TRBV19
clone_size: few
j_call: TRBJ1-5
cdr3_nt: TGTGCCAGTAGCGATATCTCCGGGACAGGAGAGGTGGAGCCCCAGCATTTT
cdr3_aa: CASSDISGTGEVEPQHF

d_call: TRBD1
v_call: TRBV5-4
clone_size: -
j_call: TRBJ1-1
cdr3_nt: TGTGCCAGCAGCCGACGACCGACAGGGGTGAACACTGAAGCTTTCTTT
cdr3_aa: CASSRRPTGVNTEAFF

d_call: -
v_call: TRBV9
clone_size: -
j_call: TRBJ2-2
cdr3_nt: TGTGCCAGCAGCGTAGTAGGCCCGAGGGGGGCCGGGGAGCTGTTTTTT
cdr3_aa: CASSVVGPRGAGELFF

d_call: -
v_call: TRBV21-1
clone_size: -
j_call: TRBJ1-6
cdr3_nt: TGTGCCAGCAGCAAGAGGGGGGACAGCTATTCACCCCTCCACTTT
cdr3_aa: CASSKRGDSYSPLHF

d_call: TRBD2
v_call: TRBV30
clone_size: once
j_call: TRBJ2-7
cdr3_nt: TGTGCCTGGAGGCTAGCGGGGGTCCCCTACGAGCAGTACTTC
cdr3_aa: CAWRLAGVPYEQYF

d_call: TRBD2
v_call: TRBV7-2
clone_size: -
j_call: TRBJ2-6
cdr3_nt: TGTGCCAGCAGCTCCCGGGGGGGACGCTCTGGGGCCAACGTCCTGACTTTC
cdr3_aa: CASSSRGGRSGANVLTF

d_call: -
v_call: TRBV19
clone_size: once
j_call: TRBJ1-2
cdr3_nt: TGTGCCAGTAGTATATGGGGATCGGACTATGGCTACACCTTC
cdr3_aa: CASSIWGSDYGYTF

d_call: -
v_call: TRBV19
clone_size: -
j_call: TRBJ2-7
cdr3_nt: TGTGCCAGTAGTAGCGCCACAGGGATCTCCTACGAGCAGTACTTC
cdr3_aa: CASSSATGISYEQYF

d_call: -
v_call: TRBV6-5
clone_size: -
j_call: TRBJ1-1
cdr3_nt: TGTGCCAGCAGACCGAATTATGCTGAAGCTTTCTTT
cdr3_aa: CASRPNYAEAFF

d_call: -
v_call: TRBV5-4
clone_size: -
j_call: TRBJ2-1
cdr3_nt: TGTGCCAGCAGCTTGGTATCCTTACGCTCCTACAATGAGCAGTTCTTC
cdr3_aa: CASSLVSLRSYNEQFF

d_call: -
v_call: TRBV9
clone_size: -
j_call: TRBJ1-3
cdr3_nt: TGTGCCAGCAGCGTAGGGATAGCTCCTGGAAACACCATATATTTT
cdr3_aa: CASSVGIAPGNTIYF

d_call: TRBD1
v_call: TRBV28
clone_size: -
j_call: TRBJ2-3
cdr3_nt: TGTGCCAGCAGTTTTCGAACGGGACAGGGAACAGATACGCAGTATTTT
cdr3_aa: CASSFRTGQGTDTQYF

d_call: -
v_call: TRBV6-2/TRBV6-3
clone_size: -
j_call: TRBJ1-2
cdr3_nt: TGTGCCAGCAGTCTAATTCCCCAGGGGAAACATGGCTACACCTTC
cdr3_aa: CASSLIPQGKHGYTF

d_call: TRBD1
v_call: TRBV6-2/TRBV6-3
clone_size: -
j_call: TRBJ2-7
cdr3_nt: TGTGCCAGCAGTCGGGGACAGGGGCGCGAGCAGTACTTC
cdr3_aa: CASSRGQGREQYF

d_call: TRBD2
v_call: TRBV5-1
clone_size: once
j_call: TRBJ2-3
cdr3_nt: TGCGCCAGCAGCCAGATACTAAGCGGGACCTACACAGATACGCAGTATTTT
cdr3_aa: CASSQILSGTYTDTQYF

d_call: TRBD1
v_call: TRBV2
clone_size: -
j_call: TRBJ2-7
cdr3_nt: TGTGCCAGCAGTGGCGGACAGGGCTCCTACGAGCAGTACTTC
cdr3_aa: CASSGGQGSYEQYF

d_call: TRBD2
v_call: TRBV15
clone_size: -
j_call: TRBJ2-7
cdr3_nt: TGTGCCACCAGCCCATACCTACTTGCGGGAGGGTACCACGAGCAGTACTTC
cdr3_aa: CATSPYLLAGGYHEQYF

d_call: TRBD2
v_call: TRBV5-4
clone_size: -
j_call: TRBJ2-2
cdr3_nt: TGTGCCAGCTCGGGCACCGTAGCGGGGAGACCCGGGGAGCTGTTTTTT
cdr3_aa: CASSGTVAGRPGELFF

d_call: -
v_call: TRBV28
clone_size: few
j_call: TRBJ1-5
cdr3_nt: TGTGCCAGCACCTCCCGAGGTCAGCCCCAGCATTTT
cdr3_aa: CASTSRGQPQHF

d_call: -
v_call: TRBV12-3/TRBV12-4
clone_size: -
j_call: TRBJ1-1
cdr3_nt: TGTGCCAGCAGCCCTGGGCGCAGCACTGAAGCTTTCTTT
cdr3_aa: CASSPGRSTEAFF

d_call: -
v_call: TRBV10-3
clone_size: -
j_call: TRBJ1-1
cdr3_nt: TGTGCCATCAGTCTACAAGAGAACACTGAAGCTTTCTTT
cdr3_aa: CAISLQENTEAFF

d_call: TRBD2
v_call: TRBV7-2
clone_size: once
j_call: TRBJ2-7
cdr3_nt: TGTGCCAGCAGCCCGACTAGCGGGAGCCCTCAGTACTTC
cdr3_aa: CASSPTSGSPQYF

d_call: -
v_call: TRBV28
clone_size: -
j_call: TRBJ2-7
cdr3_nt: TGTGCCAGCAGTCCCTTAGGGAGGTGGGGCGAGCAGTACTTC
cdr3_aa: CASSPLGRWGEQYF

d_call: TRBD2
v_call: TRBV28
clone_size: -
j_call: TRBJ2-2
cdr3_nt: TGTGCCAGCACCCCCAGCCCTAGCGGGAGTCCGGGGGAGCTGTTTTTT
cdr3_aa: CASTPSPSGSPGELFF

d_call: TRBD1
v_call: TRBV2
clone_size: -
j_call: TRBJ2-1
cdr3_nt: TGTGCCAGCAGCCCAAGGGACAGTCGGGTCTGGCAGTTCTTC
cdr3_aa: CASSPRDSRVWQFF

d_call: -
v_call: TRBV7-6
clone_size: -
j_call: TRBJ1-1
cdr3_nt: TGTGCCAGCGGGGGGTTGAACACTGAAGCTTTCTTT
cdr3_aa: CASGGLNTEAFF

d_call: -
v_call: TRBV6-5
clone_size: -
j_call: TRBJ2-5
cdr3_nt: TGTGCCAGCAGGCCCAGGGGCGTGGAGACCCAGTACTTC
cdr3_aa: CASRPRGVETQYF

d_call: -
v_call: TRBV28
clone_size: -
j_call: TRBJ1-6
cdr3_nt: TGTGCCAGCAGTTTCGGTTCACCCCTCCACTTT
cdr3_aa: CASSFGSPLHF

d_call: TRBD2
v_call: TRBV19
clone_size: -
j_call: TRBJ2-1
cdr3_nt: TGTGCCAGTAGTTTTAAGACTAGCGGGGTCTACAATGAGCAGTTCTTC
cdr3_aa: CASSFKTSGVYNEQFF

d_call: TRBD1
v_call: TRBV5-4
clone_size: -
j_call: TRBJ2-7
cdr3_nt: TGTGCCAGCAGCAAAAGGACAGGTGCCGACTACGAGCAGTACTTC
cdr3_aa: CASSKRTGADYEQYF

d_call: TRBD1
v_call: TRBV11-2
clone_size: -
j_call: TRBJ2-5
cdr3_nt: TGTGCCAGCAGCCCAAGACAGGGGGCGGCCCAAGAGACCCAGTACTTC
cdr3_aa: CASSPRQGAAQETQYF

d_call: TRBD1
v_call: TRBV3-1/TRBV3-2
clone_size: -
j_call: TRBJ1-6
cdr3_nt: TGTGCCAGCAGCCAAGAGTGGGGACAGGGGAATTCACCCCTCCACTTT
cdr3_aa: CASSQEWGQGNSPLHF

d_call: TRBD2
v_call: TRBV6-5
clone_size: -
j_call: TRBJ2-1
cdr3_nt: TGTGCCAGCAGGCCGGGACTAGCGGAGAACAATGAGCAGTTCTTC
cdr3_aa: CASRPGLAENNEQFF

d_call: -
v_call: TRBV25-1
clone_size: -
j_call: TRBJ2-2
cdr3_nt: TGTGCCAGCAGTGGCCTGACAGGGAGGGCACCCGGGGAGCTGTTTTTT
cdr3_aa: CASSGLTGRAPGELFF

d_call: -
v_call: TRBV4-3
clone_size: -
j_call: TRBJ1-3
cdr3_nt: TGCGCCAGCAGCCAAGATCAATGGGGATCCGGAAACACCATATATTTT
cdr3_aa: CASSQDQWGSGNTIYF

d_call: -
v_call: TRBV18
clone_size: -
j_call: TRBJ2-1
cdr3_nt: TGTGCCAGCTCACGACAGAGGGACTGGGATGAGCAGTTCTTC
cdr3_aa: CASSRQRDWDEQFF

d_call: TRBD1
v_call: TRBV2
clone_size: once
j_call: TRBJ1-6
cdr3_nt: TGTGCCAGCAGTGAAAGGGGGACAGCTAGTCTCTCCTATAATTCACCCCTCCACTTT
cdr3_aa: CASSERGTASLSYNSPLHF

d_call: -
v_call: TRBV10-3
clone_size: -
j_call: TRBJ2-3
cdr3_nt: TGTGCCATGGGAGCCCCAGATACGCAGTATTTT
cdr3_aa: CAMGAPDTQYF

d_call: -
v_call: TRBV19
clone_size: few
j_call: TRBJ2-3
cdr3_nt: TGTGCCAGTAGTATGATGTCGGCAGGGGGCACAGATACGCAGTATTTT
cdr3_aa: CASSMMSAGGTDTQYF

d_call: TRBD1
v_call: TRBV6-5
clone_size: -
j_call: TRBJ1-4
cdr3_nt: TGTGCCAGCAGTCACCGGGACAGTAGAGAAAAACTGTTTTTT
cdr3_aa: CASSHRDSREKLFF

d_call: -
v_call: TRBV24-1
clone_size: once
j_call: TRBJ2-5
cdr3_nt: TGTGCCACCAGGGAGGGAGGGGGCGCTAACCAAGAGACCCAGTACTTC
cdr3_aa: CATREGGGANQETQYF

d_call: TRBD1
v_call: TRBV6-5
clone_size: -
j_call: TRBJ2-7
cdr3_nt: TGTGCCAGCAGTCGCCCGGGACAGGGGTACGAGCAGTACTTC
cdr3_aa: CASSRPGQGYEQYF

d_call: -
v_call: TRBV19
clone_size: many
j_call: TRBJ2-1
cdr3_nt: TGTGCCAGTAGGCCTTCAGGGGCGGATGAGCAGTTCTTC
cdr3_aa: CASRPSGADEQFF

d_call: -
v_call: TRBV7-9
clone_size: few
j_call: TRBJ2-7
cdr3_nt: TGTGCCAGCAGCTTAGGGGTTCCGGGTCAACTCCATCGTTTCGCCTTC
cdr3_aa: CASSLGVPGQLHRFAF

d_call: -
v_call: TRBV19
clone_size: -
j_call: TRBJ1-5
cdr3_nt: TGTGCCAGTAGTTGGGGCGTGGGTCAGCCCCAGCATTTT
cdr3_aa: CASSWGVGQPQHF

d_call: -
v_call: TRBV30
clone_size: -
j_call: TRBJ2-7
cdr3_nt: TGTGCCTGGAGTCCGGGACTTGGCTACGAGCAGTACTTC
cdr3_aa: CAWSPGLGYEQYF